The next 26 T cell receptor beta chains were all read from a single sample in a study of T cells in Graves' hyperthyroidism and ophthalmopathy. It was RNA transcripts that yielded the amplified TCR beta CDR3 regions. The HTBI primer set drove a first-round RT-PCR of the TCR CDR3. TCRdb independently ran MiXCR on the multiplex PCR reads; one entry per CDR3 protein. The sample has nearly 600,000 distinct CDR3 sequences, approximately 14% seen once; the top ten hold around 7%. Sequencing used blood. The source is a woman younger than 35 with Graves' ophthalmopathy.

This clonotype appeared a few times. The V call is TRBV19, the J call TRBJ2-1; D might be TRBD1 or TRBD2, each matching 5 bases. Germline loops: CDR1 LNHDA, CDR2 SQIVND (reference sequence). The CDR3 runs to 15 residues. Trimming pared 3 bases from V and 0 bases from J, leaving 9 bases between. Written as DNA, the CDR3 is TGTGCCAGTAGTATGTGGGGGAGCTCCTACAATGAGCAGTTCTTC. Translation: CASSMWGSSYNEQFF.

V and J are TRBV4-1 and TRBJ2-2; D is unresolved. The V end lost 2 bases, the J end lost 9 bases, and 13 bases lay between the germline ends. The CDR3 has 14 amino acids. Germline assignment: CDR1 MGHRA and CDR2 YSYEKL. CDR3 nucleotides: TGCGCCAGCAGCCAATCTTTACAAATCCGGGAGCTGTTTTTT. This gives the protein CASSQSLQIRELFF.

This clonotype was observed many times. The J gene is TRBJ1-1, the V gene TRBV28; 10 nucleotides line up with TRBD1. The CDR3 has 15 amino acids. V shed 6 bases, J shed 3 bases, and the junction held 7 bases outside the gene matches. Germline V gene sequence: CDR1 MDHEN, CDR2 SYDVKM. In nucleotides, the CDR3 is TGTGCCAGCAGGCGGGACAGGGGAAAGGACACTGAAGCTTTCTTT. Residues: CASRRDRGKDTEAFF.

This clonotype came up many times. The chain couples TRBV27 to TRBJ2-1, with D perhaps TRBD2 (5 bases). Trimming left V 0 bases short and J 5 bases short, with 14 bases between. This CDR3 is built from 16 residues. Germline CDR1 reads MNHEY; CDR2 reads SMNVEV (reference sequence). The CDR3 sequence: CASSLSRGVVNNEQFF. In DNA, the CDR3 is TGTGCCAGCAGTTTATCCCGGGGAGTGGTGAACAATGAGCAGTTCTTC.

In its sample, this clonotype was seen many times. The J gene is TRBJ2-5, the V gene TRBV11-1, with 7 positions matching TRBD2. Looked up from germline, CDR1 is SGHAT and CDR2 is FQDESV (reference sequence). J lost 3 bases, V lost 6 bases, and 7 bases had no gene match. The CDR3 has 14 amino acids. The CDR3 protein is CASRTPTSEETQYF. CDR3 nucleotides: TGTGCCAGCAGAACCCCCACTAGCGAAGAGACCCAGTACTTC.

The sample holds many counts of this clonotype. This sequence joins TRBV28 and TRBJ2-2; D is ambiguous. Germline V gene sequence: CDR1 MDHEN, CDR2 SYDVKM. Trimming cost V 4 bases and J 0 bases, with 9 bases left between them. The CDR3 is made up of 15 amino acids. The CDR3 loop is CASSWDIANTGELFF. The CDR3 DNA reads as TGTGCCAGCAGTTGGGATATCGCGAACACCGGGGAGCTGTTTTTT. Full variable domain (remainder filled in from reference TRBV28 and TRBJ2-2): DVKVTQSSRYLVKRTGEKVFLECVQDMDHENMFWYRQDPGLGLRLIYFSYDVKMKEKGDIPEGYSVSREKKERFSLILESASTNQTSMYLCASSWDIANTGELFFGEGSRLTVL.

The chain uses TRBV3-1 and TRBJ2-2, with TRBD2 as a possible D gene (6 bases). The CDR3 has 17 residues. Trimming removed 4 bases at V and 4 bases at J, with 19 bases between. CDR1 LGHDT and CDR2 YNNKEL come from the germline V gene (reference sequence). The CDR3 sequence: CASSRLGDGSRTGELFF. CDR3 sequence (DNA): TGTGCCAGCAGCCGATTGGGCGACGGGAGTCGCACCGGGGAGCTGTTTTTT.

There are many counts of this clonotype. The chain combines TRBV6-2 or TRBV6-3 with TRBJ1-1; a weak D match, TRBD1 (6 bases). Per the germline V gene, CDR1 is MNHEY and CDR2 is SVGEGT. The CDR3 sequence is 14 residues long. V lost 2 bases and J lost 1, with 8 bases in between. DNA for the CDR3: TGTGCCAGCAGTTACGAGGGACAGAACACTGAAGCTTTCTTT. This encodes CASSYEGQNTEAFF.

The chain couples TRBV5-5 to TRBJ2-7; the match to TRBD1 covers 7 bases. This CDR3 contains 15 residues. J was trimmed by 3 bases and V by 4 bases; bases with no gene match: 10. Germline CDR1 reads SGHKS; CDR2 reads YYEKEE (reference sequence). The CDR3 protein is CASSPIRDSSYEQYF. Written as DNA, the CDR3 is TGTGCCAGCAGCCCCATCCGGGACAGCAGCTACGAGCAGTACTTC.

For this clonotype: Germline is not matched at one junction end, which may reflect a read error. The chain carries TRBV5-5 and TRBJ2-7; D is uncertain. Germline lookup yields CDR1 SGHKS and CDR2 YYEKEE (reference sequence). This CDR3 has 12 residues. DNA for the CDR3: TGTGTCAGCAGCTTGAGTGGGTACGAGCAGTACTTC. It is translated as CVSSLSGYEQYF.

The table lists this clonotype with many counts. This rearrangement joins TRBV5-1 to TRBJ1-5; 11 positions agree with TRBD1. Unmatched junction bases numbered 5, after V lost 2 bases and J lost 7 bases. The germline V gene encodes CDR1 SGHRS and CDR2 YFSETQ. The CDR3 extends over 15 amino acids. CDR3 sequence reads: CASSLGTGGQQPQHF. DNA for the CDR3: TGCGCCAGCAGCTTAGGGACAGGGGGACAACAGCCCCAGCATTTT.

The CDR3, as DNA: TGTGCCAGCAGCCACACCACAGGGGACGGCAATCAGCCCCAGCATTTT. It translates to CASSHTTGDGNQPQHF. The chain combines TRBV12-3 or TRBV12-4 with TRBJ1-5; 7 bases line up with TRBD1. V shed 6 bases, J shed 2 bases, and the junction held 10 bases outside the gene matches. There are 16 residues in the CDR3.

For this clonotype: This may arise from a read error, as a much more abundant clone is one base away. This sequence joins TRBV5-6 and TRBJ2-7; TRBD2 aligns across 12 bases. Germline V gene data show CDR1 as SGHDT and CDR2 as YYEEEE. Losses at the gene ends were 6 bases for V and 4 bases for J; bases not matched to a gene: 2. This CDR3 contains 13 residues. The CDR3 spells CASKTSGRYEQYF. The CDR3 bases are TGTGCCAGCAAAACTAGCGGGAGGTACGAGCAGTACTTC.

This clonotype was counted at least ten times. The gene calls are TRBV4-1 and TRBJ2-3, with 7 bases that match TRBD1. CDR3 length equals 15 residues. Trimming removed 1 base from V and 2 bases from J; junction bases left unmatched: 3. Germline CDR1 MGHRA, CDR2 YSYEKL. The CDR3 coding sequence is TGCGCCAGCAGCCAAGCCGGGACAGCCACAGATACGCAGTATTTT. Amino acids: CASSQAGTATDTQYF.

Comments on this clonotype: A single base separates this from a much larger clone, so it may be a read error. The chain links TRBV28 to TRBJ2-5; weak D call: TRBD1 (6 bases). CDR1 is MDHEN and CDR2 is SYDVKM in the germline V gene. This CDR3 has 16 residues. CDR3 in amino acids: CAGSLPGGQTQETQYF. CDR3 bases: TGTGCCGGCAGTTTACCGGGCGGACAGACACAAGAGACCCAGTACTTC.

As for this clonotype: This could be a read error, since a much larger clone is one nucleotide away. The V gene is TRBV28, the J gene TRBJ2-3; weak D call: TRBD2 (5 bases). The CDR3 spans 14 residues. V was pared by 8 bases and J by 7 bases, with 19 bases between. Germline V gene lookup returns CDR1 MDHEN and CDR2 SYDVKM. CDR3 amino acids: CASSPLVSHNTQYF. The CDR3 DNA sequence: TGTGCCAGCTCACCACTAGTGAGTCACAATACGCAGTATTTT. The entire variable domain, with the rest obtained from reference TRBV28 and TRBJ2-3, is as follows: DVKVTQSSRYLVKRTGEKVFLECVQDMDHENMFWYRQDPGLGLRLIYFSYDVKMKEKGDIPEGYSVSREKKERFSLILESASTNQTSMYLCASSPLVSHNTQYFGPGTRLTVL.

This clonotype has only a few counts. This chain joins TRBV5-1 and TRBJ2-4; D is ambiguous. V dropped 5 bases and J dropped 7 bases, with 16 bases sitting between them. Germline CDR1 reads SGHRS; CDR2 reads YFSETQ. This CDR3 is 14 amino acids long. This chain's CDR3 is CASRSSTSGNIQYF. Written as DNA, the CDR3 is TGCGCCAGCAGATCCTCTACGTCCGGGAACATTCAGTACTTC. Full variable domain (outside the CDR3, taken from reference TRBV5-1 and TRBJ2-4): KAGVTQTPRYLIKTRGQQVTLSCSPISGHRSVSWYQQTPGQGLQFLFEYFSETQRNKGNFPGRFSGRQFSNSRSEMNVSTLELGDSALYLCASRSSTSGNIQYFGAGTRLSVL.

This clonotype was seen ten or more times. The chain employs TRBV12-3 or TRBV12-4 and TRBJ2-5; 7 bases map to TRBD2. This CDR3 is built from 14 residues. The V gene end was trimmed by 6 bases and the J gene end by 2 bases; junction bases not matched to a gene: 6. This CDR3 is CASSPTSSQETQYF. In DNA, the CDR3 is TGTGCCAGCAGCCCGACTAGCAGTCAAGAGACCCAGTACTTC.

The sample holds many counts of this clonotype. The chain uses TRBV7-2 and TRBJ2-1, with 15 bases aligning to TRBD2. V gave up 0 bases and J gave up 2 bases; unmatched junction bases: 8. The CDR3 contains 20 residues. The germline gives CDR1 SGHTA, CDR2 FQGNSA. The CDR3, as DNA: TGTGCCAGCAGCTTAGCGCGGACTAGCGGGAGGGGTCGCGCCTACAATGAGCAGTTCTTC. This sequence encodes CASSLARTSGRGRAYNEQFF.

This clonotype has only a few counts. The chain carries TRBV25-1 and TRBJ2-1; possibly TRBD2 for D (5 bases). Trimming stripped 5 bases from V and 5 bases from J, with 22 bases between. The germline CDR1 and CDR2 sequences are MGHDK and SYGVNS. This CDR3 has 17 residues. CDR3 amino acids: CASSQAQRVSNNNEQFF. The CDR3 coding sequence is TGTGCCAGCAGTCAGGCTCAGAGGGTGAGTAACAACAATGAGCAGTTCTTC.

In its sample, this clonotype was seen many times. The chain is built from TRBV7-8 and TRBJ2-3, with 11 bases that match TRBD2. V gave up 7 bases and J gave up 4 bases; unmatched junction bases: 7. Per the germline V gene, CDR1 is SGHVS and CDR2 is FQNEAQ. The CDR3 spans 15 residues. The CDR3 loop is CASISLAGGPDTQYF. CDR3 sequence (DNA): TGTGCCAGCATTTCTTTAGCGGGAGGGCCAGATACGCAGTATTTT.

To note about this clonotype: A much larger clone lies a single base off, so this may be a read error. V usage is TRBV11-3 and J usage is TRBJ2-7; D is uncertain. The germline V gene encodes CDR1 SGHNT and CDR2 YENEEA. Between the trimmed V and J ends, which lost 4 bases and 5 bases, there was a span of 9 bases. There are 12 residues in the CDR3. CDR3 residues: CASSSCSHEQYF. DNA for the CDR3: TGTGCCAGCAGCTCGTGCAGCCACGAGCAGTACTTC.

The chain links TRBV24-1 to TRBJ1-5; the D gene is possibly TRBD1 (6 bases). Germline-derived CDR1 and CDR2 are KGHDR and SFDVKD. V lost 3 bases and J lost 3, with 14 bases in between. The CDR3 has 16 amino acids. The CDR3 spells CATSDPGHGNNQPQHF. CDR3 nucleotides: TGTGCCACCAGTGATCCGGGACACGGTAACAATCAGCCCCAGCATTTT.

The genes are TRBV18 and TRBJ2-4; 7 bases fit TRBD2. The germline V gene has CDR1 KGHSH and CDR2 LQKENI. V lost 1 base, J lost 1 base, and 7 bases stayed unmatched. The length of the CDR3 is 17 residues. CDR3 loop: CASSPRATSQAKNIQYF. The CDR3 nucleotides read TGTGCCAGCTCACCACGTGCGACTAGCCAGGCCAAAAACATTCAGTACTTC.

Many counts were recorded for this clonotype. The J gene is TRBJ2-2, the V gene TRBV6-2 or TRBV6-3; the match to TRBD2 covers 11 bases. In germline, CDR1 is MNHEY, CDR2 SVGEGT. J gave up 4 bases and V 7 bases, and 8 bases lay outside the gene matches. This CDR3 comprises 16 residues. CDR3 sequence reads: CASTTSGTWGTGELFF. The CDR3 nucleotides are TGTGCCAGCACGACTAGCGGGACCTGGGGCACCGGGGAGCTGTTTTTT.

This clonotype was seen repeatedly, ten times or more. The CDR3 spells CASSSGAEPYEQYF. The DNA for the CDR3 is TGTGCCAGCAGCTCGGGGGCAGAGCCCTACGAGCAGTACTTC. This sequence joins TRBV7-2 and TRBJ2-7, with D possibly being TRBD1 or TRBD2 (6 bases each). V shed 4 bases and J shed 2 bases, with 12 bases lying between them. The CDR3 is made up of 14 amino acids. Germline CDR1 and CDR2: SGHTA and FQGNSA.